A single sample gave rise to the 20 T cell receptor beta chains below, sequenced in a study of cytomegalovirus exposure and HLA in healthy donors. The PCR made use of 60 Vbeta and 13 Jbeta primers. TCRdb's copy holds only in-frame clones and misses some; the assay was immunoSEQ multiplex PCR. The sample records approximately 73,000 clones, roughly 63% being singletons. Material for sequencing was PBMCs. These receptors originate from a man aged 30 to 39 in good health and CMV-seropositive.

V usage is TRBV5-1 and J usage is TRBJ2-1; 8 nucleotides match TRBD2. V dropped 4 bases and J dropped 7; count of bases not matched to a gene: 7. The CDR3 covers 14 residues. Germline V gene sequence: CDR1 SGHRS, CDR2 YFSETQ. Written as DNA, the CDR3 is TGCGCCAGCAGCCCCGGGACTAGTTGGAATGAGCAGTTCTTC. Translated: CASSPGTSWNEQFF.

This clone appeared a few times. The chain recombines TRBV6-5 with TRBJ1-1, with D perhaps TRBD1 (6 bases). The CDR3 runs to 14 residues. Germline V lookup: CDR1 MNHEY, CDR2 SVGAGI. V lost 6 bases and J lost 0, with 11 bases in between. CDR3 bases: TGTGCCAGCAGCCATGACAGGCTGAACACTGAAGCTTTCTTT. As protein: CASSHDRLNTEAFF.

The chain employs TRBV5-6 and TRBJ2-7; D not resolved. In germline, CDR1 is SGHDT, CDR2 YYEEEE. The CDR3 has 16 residues. Trimming removed 0 bases from V and 5 bases from J, with 18 bases in between. DNA for the CDR3: TGTGCCAGCAGCTTGGATTTTTCGCTCGCGATCGACGAGCAGTACTTC. Translation: CASSLDFSLAIDEQYF. Drawing the rest from reference TRBV5-6 and TRBJ2-7, the complete variable domain is DAGVTQSPTHLIKTRGQQVTLRCSPKSGHDTVSWYQQALGQGPQFIFQYYEEEERQRGNFPDRFSGHQFPNYSSELNVNALLLGDSALYLCASSLDFSLAIDEQYFGPGTRLTVT.

CDR3 coding DNA: TGTGCCAGCAGCCCCGGACAGGGCCGGGAGCAGTACTTC. Translating it yields CASSPGQGREQYF. The chain recombines TRBV5-6 with TRBJ2-7; 8 bases line up with TRBD1. The CDR3 loop spans 13 amino acids. CDR1 is SGHDT and CDR2 is YYEEEE in the germline V gene. V gave up 4 bases and J gave up 7 bases; unmatched junction bases: 7.

The gene calls are TRBV28 and TRBJ1-5; D is ambiguous. Trimming pared 4 bases from V and 0 bases from J, leaving 10 bases between. Germline CDR1 MDHEN, CDR2 SYDVKM. This CDR3 contains 15 residues. CDR3 in DNA: TGTGCCAGCAGTTCCCAGGCTTATAGCAATCAGCCCCAGCATTTT. Translated: CASSSQAYSNQPQHF.

The genes are TRBV28 and TRBJ2-7; 10 nucleotides align to TRBD2. CDR1 is MDHEN, CDR2 SYDVKM, per germline. J was trimmed by 6 bases and V by 4 bases; bases with no gene match: 9. The CDR3 has 15 amino acids. The CDR3 nucleotides are TGTGCCAGCAGTTCCGTCCGGCTAGCGGGAGTCGAGCAGTACTTC. Protein: CASSSVRLAGVEQYF.

The chain links TRBV30 to TRBJ1-5; tentative D call: TRBD1 (5 bases). Germline loops: CDR1 GTSNPN, CDR2 SVGIG (reference sequence). V was pared by 4 bases and J by 0 bases, with 10 bases between. The CDR3 covers 14 residues. CDR3 region: CAWNQGNSNQPQHF. CDR3 DNA sequence: TGTGCCTGGAACCAGGGCAATAGCAATCAGCCCCAGCATTTT.

This chain links TRBV18 with TRBJ2-7, with 9 bases identical to TRBD1. Trimming removed 3 bases from V and 5 bases from J; junction bases left unmatched: 8. CDR3 length: 15 residues. Germline CDR1 reads KGHSH; CDR2 reads LQKENI. CDR3 residues: CASSPGTGRDNEQYF. DNA for the CDR3: TGTGCCAGCTCACCGGGGACAGGGAGGGATAACGAGCAGTACTTC.

The rearrangement joins TRBV9 to TRBJ2-5, with D perhaps matching TRBD1 (5 bases). The CDR3 is 14 amino acids. Germline values: CDR1 SGDLS, CDR2 YYNGEE. V was shortened by 0 bases and J by 7 bases, with 13 bases between the two germline ends. The CDR3 loop reads CASSVGQGVGTQYF. DNA of the CDR3: TGTGCCAGCAGCGTAGGGCAGGGTGTAGGGACCCAGTACTTC.

The chain uses TRBV14 and TRBJ2-1, with 7 bases matching TRBD2. J gave up 8 bases and V 2 bases, and 15 bases lay outside the gene matches. The CDR3 consists of 17 residues. Germline V CDR1 and CDR2: SGHDN, FVKESK. The chain's CDR3 is CASSQSLRSSGGDEQFF. CDR3 nucleotide sequence: TGTGCCAGCAGCCAAAGCCTAAGGTCTAGCGGTGGGGATGAGCAGTTCTTC. Filled out from reference TRBV14 and TRBJ2-1, the complete variable domain reads EAGVTQFPSHSVIEKGQTVTLRCDPISGHDNLYWYRRVMGKEIKFLLHFVKESKQDESGMPNNRFLAERTGGTYSTLKVQPAELEDSGVYFCASSQSLRSSGGDEQFFGPGTRLTVL.

This clone was detected only a few times. The V gene is TRBV28, the J gene TRBJ1-1; 7 bases match TRBD1. The J segment lost 5 bases and the V segment lost 7 bases, leaving 10 bases of the junction unmatched. This CDR3 is built from 14 residues. The germline gives CDR1 MDHEN, CDR2 SYDVKM. This CDR3 reads CASTPMTGLTEAFF. As DNA, the CDR3 is TGTGCCAGCACTCCCATGACAGGGCTGACTGAAGCTTTCTTT.

The genes are TRBV7-2 and TRBJ2-3, with D perhaps matching TRBD1 (6 bases). The CDR3 consists of 13 residues. Trimming removed 8 bases at V and 4 bases at J, with 13 bases between. CDR1 and CDR2 (germline): SGHTA, FQGNSA. The CDR3 sequence is CASGTGLADTQYF. CDR3 coding DNA: TGTGCCAGCGGTACAGGGCTGGCAGATACGCAGTATTTT.

The gene calls are TRBV10-1 and TRBJ2-7; no reliable D call. CDR1 is WNHNN, CDR2 SYGVQD, per germline (reference sequence). The CDR3 totals 13 residues. V was clipped by 3 bases and J by 0 bases, with 6 bases between them. The CDR3 region has the DNA TGCGCCAGCAGTGAACGGTTCTCCTACGAGCAGTACTTC. It specifies CASSERFSYEQYF.

V and J are TRBV7-9 and TRBJ2-5; 10 nucleotides align to TRBD1. CDR1 and CDR2 (germline): SEHNR, FQNEAQ (reference sequence). The V segment lost 3 bases and the J segment 3 bases; nucleotides outside the gene matches: 10. CDR3 length: 17 residues. CDR3 region: CASSFADGTGEKETQYF. The CDR3 DNA reads as TGTGCCAGCAGCTTTGCGGATGGGACAGGGGAAAAAGAGACCCAGTACTTC.

The chain couples TRBV5-6 to TRBJ2-5; a possible D gene is TRBD2 (5 bases). Germline V gene data show CDR1 as SGHDT and CDR2 as YYEEEE. Trimming removed 4 bases from V and 11 bases from J, with 12 bases in between. The CDR3 contains 11 residues. The CDR3 sequence: CASSRAGGQYF. The CDR3 coding sequence is TGTGCCAGCAGCCGGGCTGGCGGGCAGTACTTC.

This clone was found once. This chain links TRBV18 with TRBJ2-1; D is unclear. Trimming removed 3 bases from V and 3 bases from J, with 9 bases in between. This CDR3 comprises 14 residues. Germline V gene sequence: CDR1 KGHSH, CDR2 LQKENI. This CDR3 is CASSPSSVYNEQFF. DNA of the CDR3: TGTGCCAGCTCACCCTCGTCCGTCTACAATGAGCAGTTCTTC.

This clone was observed a single time. The chain carries TRBV5-4 and TRBJ1-6; 10 bases agree with TRBD1. V gave up 4 bases and J gave up 7 bases; unmatched junction bases: 8. The CDR3 is 16 residues long. The germline V gene has CDR1 SGHNT and CDR2 YYREEE (reference sequence). DNA for the CDR3: TGTGCCAGCAGCCCATATGAGGGACAGGGGAATTCACCCCTCCACTTT. Residues: CASSPYEGQGNSPLHF.

This chain links TRBV6-5 with TRBJ1-6; 7 bases agree with TRBD1. The CDR3 contains 13 residues. With 5 bases clipped from V and 18 bases from J, the junction kept 13 bases outside the gene matches. The germline V gene has CDR1 MNHEY and CDR2 SVGAGI. The CDR3 loop reads CASSLTGRTVPHF. For the CDR3, the DNA is TGTGCCAGCAGTCTGACAGGGAGGACCGTTCCCCACTTT.

The chain has TRBV5-1 and TRBJ2-1; the match to TRBD2 covers 10 bases. This CDR3 has 15 amino acids. Germline V lookup: CDR1 SGHRS, CDR2 YFSETQ. With V trimmed by 0 bases and J by 13 bases, 10 bases remained unmatched. Here the CDR3 DNA reads TGCGCCAGCAGCTTGGGTCCTAGCGGGAGTCCTTTTCAGTTCTTC. This codes for CASSLGPSGSPFQFF. Drawing the rest from reference TRBV5-1 and TRBJ2-1, the complete variable domain is KAGVTQTPRYLIKTRGQQVTLSCSPISGHRSVSWYQQTPGQGLQFLFEYFSETQRNKGNFPGRFSGRQFSNSRSEMNVSTLELGDSALYLCASSLGPSGSPFQFFGPGTRLTVL.

The DNA for the CDR3 is TGTGCCAGCAGGGGGGGGACTAGCGGGAGGACACAAGAGACCCAGTACTTC. It is translated as CASRGGTSGRTQETQYF. The chain uses TRBV7-6 and TRBJ2-5, with 15 bases lining up with TRBD2. The trim removed 6 bases at V and 2 bases at J, leaving 7 bases unmatched. The CDR3 totals 17 residues. CDR1 is SGHVS and CDR2 is FNYEAQ in the germline V gene.